This T cell receptor (beta chain) was identified during a study of blood T cells in healthy people across ages. Primers used in a second PCR of roughly 6 to 11 cycles were a sample-barcoded 5' primer and a J-beta primer mix. TCRdb fed the 5' RACE reads into MiXCR, producing one record per CDR3 protein. The sample lists fewer than 750,000 distinct CDR3 sequences; around 50% were seen once. Germline values: CDR1 MDHEN, CDR2 SYDVKM. Trimming took off 7 bases at V and 7 bases at J, with 17 bases between the two ends. The CDR3 is 14 amino acids. Drawing of peripheral blood yielded ten milliliters from each donor. This clonotype was seen ten or more times.

The sequenced sample was blood. The rearrangement uses TRBV28 and TRBJ2-1; D is perhaps TRBD1 (7 bases). The clonotype was recovered from a woman of 80 years or more in good health. The chain's CDR3 is CASTSSAGGNEQFF. The CDR3 DNA follows: TGTGCCAGCACCTCATCGGCAGGGGGGAATGAGCAGTTCTTC.